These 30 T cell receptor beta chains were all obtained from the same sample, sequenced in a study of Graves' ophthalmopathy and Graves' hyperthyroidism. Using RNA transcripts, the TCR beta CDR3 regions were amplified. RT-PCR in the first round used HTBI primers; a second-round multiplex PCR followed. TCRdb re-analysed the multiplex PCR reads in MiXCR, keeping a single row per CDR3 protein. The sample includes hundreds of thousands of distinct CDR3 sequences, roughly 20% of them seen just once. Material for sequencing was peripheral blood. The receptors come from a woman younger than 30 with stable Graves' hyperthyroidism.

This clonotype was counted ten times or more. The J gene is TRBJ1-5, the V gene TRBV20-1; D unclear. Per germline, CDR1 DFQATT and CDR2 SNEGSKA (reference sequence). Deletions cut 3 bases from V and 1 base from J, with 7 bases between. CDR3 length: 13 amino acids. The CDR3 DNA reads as TGCAGTGCTAGTCTTATGAGCAATCAGCCCCAGCATTTT. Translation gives CSASLMSNQPQHF.

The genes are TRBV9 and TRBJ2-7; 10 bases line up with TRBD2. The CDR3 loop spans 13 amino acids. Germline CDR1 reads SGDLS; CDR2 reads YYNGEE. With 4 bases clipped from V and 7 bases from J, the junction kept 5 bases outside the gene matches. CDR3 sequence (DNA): TGTGCCAGCAGCTTCTATAGCGGGGGGGAGCAGTACTTC. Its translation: CASSFYSGGEQYF.

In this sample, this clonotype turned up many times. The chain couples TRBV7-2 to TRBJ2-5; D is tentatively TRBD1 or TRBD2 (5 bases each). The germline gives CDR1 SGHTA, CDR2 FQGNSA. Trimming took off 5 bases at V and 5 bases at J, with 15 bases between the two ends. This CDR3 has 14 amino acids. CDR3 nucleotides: TGTGCCAGCAGCCCAGGCCCAGGGACGGAGACCCAGTACTTC. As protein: CASSPGPGTETQYF.

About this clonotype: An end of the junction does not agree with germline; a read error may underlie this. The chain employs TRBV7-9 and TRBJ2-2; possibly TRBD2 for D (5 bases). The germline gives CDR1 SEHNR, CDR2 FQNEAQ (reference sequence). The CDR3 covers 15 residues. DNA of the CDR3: TGTGCCAGCAGCATACCCATGGGCGGTGCCGGGGAGCTGTGTTTT. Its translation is CASSIPMGGAGELCF.

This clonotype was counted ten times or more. The CDR3, as DNA: TGTGCCAGCACCCAACTACCGGGACAGATCTATGGCTACACCTTC. Amino acid sequence: CASTQLPGQIYGYTF. The chain carries TRBV2 and TRBJ1-2; 7 nucleotides match TRBD1. CDR3 size: 15 residues. Germline V lookup: CDR1 SNHLY, CDR2 FYNNEI. V lost 7 bases, J lost 4 bases, and 12 bases stayed unmatched.

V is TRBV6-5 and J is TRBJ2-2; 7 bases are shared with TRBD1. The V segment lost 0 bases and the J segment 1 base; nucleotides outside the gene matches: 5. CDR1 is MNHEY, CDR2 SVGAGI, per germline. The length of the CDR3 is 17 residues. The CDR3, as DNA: TGTGCCAGCAGTTACTCGGGACAGTTGCGGAACACCGGGGAGCTGTTTTTT. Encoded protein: CASSYSGQLRNTGELFF.

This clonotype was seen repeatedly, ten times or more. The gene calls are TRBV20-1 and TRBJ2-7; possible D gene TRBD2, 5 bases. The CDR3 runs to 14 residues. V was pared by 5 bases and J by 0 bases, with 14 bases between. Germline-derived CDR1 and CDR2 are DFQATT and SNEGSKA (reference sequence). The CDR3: CSAPRVGSSYEQYF. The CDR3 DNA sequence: TGCAGTGCTCCCCGGGTAGGGAGCTCCTACGAGCAGTACTTC.

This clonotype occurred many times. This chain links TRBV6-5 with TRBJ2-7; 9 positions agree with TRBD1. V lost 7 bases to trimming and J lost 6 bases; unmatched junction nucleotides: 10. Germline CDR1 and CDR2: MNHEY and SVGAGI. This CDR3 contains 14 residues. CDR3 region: CASTLGQGRGEQYF. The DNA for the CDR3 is TGTGCCAGCACGTTAGGACAGGGGCGAGGCGAGCAGTACTTC.

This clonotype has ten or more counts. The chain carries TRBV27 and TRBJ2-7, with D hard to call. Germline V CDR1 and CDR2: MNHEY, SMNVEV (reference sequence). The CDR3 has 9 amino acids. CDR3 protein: CAGLAEQYF. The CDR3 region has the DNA TGTGCGGGTTTGGCCGAGCAGTACTTC.

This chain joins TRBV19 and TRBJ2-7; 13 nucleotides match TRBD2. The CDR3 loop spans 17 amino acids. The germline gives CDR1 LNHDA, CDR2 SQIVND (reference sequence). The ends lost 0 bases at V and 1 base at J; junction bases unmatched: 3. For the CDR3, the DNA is TGTGCCAGTAGTATAGACGGACTAGCGGGAGTGTCCTACGAGCAGTACTTC. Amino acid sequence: CASSIDGLAGVSYEQYF.

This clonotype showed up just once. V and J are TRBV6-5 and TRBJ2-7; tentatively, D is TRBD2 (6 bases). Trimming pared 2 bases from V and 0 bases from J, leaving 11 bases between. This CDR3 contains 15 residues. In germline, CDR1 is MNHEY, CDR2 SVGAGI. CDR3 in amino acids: CASSYTSHHSYEQYF. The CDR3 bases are TGTGCCAGCAGTTACACTAGCCATCACTCCTACGAGCAGTACTTC.

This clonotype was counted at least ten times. The CDR3 sequence: CASRIDGDNDEQYF. The CDR3 DNA reads TGTGCCAGCAGGATCGACGGGGATAACGACGAGCAGTACTTC. The chain employs TRBV12-3 or TRBV12-4 and TRBJ2-7; maybe TRBD2 (5 bases). V was pared by 6 bases and J by 5 bases, with 17 bases between. CDR3 length equals 14 residues.

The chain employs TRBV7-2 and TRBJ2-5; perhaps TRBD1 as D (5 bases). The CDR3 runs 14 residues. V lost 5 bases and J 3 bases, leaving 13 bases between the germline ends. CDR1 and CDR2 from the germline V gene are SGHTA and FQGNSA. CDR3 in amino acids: CASSSDSYKETQYF. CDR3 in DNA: TGTGCCAGCAGCAGCGACAGCTACAAAGAGACCCAGTACTTC.

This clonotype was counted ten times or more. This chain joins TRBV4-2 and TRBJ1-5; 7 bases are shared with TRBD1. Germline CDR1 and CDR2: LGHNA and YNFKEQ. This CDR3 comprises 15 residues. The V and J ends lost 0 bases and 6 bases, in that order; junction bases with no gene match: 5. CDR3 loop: CASSQDTTGFQPQHF. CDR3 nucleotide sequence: TGTGCCAGCAGCCAAGATACGACAGGGTTTCAGCCCCAGCATTTT.

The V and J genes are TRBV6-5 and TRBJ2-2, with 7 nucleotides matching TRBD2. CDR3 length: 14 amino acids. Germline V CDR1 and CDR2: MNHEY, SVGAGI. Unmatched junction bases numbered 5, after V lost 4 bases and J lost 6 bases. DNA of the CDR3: TGTGCCAGCAGTTTTAGACTAGCCCCCGGGGAGCTGTTTTTT. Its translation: CASSFRLAPGELFF.

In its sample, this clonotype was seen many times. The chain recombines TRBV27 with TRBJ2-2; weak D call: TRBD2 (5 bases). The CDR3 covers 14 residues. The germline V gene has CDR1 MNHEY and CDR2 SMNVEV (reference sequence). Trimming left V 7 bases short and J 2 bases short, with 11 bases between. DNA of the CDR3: TGTGCCAGCACCTTCGGACTTAACACCGGGGAGCTGTTTTTT. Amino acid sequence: CASTFGLNTGELFF.

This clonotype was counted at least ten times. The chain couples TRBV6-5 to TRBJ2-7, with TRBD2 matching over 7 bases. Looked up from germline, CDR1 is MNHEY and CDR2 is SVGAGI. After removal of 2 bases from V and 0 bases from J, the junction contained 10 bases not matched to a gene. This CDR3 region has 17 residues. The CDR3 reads CASSYAGRGQYSYEQYF. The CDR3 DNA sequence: TGTGCCAGCAGTTACGCGGGGAGGGGTCAGTACTCCTACGAGCAGTACTTC.

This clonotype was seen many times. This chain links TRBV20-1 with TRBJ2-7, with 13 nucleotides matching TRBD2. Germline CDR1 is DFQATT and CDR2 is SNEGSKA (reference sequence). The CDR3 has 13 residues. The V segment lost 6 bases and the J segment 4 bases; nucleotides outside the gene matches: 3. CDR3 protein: CSAGLAGLYEQYF. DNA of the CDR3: TGCAGTGCGGGACTAGCGGGATTGTACGAGCAGTACTTC.

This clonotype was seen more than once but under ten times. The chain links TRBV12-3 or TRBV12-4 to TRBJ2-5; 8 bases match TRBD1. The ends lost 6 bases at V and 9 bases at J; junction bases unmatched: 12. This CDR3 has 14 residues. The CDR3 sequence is CASSRGQGQDPQYF. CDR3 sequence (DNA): TGTGCCAGCAGCCGTGGACAGGGTCAGGATCCCCAGTACTTC.

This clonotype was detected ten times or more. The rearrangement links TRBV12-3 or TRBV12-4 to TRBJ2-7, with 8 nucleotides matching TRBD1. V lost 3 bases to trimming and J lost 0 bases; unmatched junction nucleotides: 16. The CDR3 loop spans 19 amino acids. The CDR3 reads CASSLLAGQVLPSSYEQYF. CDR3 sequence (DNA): TGTGCCAGCAGTTTGCTCGCGGGACAGGTTCTGCCGAGCTCCTACGAGCAGTACTTC.

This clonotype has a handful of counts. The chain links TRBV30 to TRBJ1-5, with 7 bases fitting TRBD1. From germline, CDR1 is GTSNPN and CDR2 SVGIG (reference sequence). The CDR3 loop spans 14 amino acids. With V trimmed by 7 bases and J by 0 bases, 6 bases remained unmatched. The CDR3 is CAYGTDHSNQPQHF. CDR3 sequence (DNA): TGTGCCTACGGGACAGACCATAGCAATCAGCCCCAGCATTTT.

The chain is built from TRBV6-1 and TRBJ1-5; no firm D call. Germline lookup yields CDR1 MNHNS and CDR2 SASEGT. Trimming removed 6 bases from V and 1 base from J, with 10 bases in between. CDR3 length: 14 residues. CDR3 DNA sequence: TGTGCCAGCAGAGATCTGGGAAGCAATCAGCCCCAGCATTTT. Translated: CASRDLGSNQPQHF.

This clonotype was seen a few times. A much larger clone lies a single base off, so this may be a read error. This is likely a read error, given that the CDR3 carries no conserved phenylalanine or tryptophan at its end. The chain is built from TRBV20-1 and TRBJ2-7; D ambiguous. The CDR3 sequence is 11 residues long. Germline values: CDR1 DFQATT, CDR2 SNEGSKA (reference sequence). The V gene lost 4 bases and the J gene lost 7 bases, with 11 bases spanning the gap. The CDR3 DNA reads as TGCAGTGCTAAAAGGGTCGTGGAGCAGTACCTC. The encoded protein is CSAKRVVEQYL.

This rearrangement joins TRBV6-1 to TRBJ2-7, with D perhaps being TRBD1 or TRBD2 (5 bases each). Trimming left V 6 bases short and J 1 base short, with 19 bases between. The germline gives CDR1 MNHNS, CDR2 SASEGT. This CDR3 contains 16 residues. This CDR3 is CASRKSRGEESYEQYF. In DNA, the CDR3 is TGTGCCAGCAGGAAATCGCGAGGGGAAGAATCCTACGAGCAGTACTTC.

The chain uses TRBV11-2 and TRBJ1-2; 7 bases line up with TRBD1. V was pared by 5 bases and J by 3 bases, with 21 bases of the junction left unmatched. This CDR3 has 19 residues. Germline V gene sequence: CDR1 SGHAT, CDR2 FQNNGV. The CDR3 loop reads CASSLGRRVLTGDDYGYTF. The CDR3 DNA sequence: TGTGCCAGCAGCCTGGGTCGAAGAGTGCTCACAGGGGACGACTATGGCTACACCTTC.

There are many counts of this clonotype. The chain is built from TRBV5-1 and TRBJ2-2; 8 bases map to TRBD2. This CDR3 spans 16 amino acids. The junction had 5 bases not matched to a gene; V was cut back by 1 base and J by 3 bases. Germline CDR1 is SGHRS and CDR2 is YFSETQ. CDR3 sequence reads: CASSLSGGKDTGELFF. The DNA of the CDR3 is TGCGCCAGCAGCTTGTCGGGAGGGAAGGACACCGGGGAGCTGTTTTTT.

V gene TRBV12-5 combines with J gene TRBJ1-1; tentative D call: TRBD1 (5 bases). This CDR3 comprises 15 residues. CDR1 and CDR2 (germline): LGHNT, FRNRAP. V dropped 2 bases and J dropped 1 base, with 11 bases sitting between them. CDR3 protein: CASGLKTGENTEAFF. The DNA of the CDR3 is TGTGCTAGTGGTTTGAAGACGGGGGAGAACACTGAAGCTTTCTTT.

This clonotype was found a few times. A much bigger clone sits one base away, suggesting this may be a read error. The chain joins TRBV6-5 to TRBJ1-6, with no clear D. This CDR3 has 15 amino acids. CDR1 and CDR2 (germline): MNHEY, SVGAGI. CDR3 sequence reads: CASSYSGHDNSHLHF. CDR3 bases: TGTGCCAGCAGTTACTCGGGTCACGATAATTCACACCTCCACTTT.

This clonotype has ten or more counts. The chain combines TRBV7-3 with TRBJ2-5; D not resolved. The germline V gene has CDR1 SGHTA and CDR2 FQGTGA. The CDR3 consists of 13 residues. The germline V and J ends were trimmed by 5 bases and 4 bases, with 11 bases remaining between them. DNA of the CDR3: TGTGCCAGCAGCCTAAGCCCACCAGAGACCCAGTACTTC. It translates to CASSLSPPETQYF.

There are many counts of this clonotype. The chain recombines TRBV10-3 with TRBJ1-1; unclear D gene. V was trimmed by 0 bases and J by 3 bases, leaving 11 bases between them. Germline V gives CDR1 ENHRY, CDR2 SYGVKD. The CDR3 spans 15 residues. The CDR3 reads CAISESSPLDTEAFF. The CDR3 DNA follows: TGTGCCATCAGTGAGTCGAGCCCATTGGACACTGAAGCTTTCTTT.